This T cell receptor (beta chain) is from a study of cytomegalovirus exposure and HLA in healthy donors. Looked up from germline, CDR1 is MNHEY and CDR2 is SMNVEV (reference sequence). V lost 2 bases, J lost 2 bases, and 5 bases stayed unmatched. This CDR3 comprises 15 residues. Use of 60 Vbeta and 13 Jbeta primers characterized the PCR. Some clones are missing from TCRdb's copy, which holds only in-frame ones; the method was immunoSEQ multiplex PCR. The profile covers 150,000 to 200,000 clones, with over 75% appearing a single time and over 11% taken by the ten largest. Findings and limits, study-wide: The number of N-insertions in an Asian-associated ancestry cluster was reportedly below the approximately 680-donor mean in a later analysis. Associated with cytomegalovirus, according to the listing, were around 160 TCR beta chains. Reportedly, cytomegalovirus status was diagnosed with high sensitivity and specificity. Accurate predictions that matched the HLA-A and HLA-B alleles of most subjects were reportedly made from TCR beta sequences.

Concerning this clone itself: The antigen is not known.

V and J are TRBV27 and TRBJ2-7, with 8 bases identical to TRBD1. This TCR came from a man between 50 and 59 years old in good health and CMV-seropositive. Sample: PBMCs. DNA of the CDR3: TGTGCCAGCAGTTTAACCCCGGACAGGGCCTACGAGCAGTACTTC. Protein: CASSLTPDRAYEQYF.